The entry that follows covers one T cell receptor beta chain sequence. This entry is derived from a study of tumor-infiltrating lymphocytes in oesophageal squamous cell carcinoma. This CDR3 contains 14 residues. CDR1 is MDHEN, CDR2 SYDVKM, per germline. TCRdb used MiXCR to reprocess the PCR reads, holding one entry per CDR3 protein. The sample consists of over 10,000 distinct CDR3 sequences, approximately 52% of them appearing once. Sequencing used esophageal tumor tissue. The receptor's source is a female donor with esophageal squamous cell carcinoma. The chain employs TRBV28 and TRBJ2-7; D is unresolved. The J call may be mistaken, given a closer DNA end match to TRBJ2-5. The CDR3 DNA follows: TGTGCCAGCAGTTTCGTTCCGTTAGAACTGACCCAGTACTTC. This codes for CASSFVPLELTQYF.